These T cell receptor beta chains were read from a single sample in a study of T-cell reconstitution after alpha-beta-depleted transplantation in children. MiXCR, applied by TCRdb to the PCR reads, yields one record per CDR3 protein. The data contain 250,000 to 400,000 distinct CDR3 sequences, approximately 23% of them seen just once; the ten biggest clones take up over 9.5%. This specimen was PBMCs, mostly from graft donor cells, taken 180 days after TCRalphabeta/CD19-depleted stem cell transplant. The receptors derive from a male patient younger than 18 who had a stem cell transplant for acute lymphoblastic leukemia, so the T cells may come from the graft donor. Each CDR3 is given without its conserved first and last residue. The order of the fields is J gene, V gene, CDR3 protein.

J gene: TRBJ2-1
V gene: TRBV6-1
CDR3 protein: ASSAGGTSYNEQF

J gene: TRBJ2-7
V gene: TRBV9
CDR3 protein: ASSVDGGEQY

J gene: TRBJ2-5
V gene: TRBV5-1
CDR3 protein: ASKTGNGETQY

J gene: TRBJ2-3
V gene: TRBV12-3/TRBV12-4
CDR3 protein: ASSLTGPMADTQY

J gene: TRBJ2-7
V gene: TRBV7-2
CDR3 protein: ASSLASGSYAEQY

J gene: TRBJ2-7
V gene: TRBV20-1
CDR3 protein: SARGGSEGLYEQY

J gene: TRBJ2-2
V gene: TRBV12-3/TRBV12-4
CDR3 protein: ASSFGTGTGELF

J gene: TRBJ1-5
V gene: TRBV2
CDR3 protein: ASNGMMEPQH

J gene: TRBJ2-1
V gene: TRBV12-3/TRBV12-4
CDR3 protein: ASSPETRNEQF

J gene: TRBJ1-2
V gene: TRBV7-9
CDR3 protein: ASSDAPGQGKDYGYT

J gene: TRBJ2-7
V gene: TRBV5-6
CDR3 protein: ASSLSTGGIDEQY

J gene: TRBJ2-1
V gene: TRBV7-2
CDR3 protein: ASSKQGLAISYNEQF

J gene: TRBJ2-1
V gene: TRBV20-1
CDR3 protein: SASGTDYNEQF

J gene: TRBJ2-5
V gene: TRBV5-1
CDR3 protein: ASSLRTGEETQY

J gene: TRBJ2-1
V gene: TRBV29-1
CDR3 protein: SVEDLQGGSYNEQF

J gene: TRBJ2-2
V gene: TRBV20-1
CDR3 protein: SARWVAPTGELF

J gene: TRBJ2-7
V gene: TRBV20-1
CDR3 protein: SAGPGQGSYEQY

J gene: TRBJ2-4
V gene: TRBV5-6
CDR3 protein: ASSPVLMARITKNIQY

J gene: TRBJ2-6
V gene: TRBV5-1
CDR3 protein: ASSFRAGGANVLT

J gene: TRBJ1-3
V gene: TRBV5-4
CDR3 protein: ASSWAGGRNTIY

J gene: TRBJ1-2
V gene: TRBV10-2
CDR3 protein: ASHWTGQGSGYT

J gene: TRBJ2-1
V gene: TRBV20-1
CDR3 protein: SARRVSEQF

J gene: TRBJ2-3
V gene: TRBV6-1
CDR3 protein: ASSVPGQGRDTQY

J gene: TRBJ1-4
V gene: TRBV10-3
CDR3 protein: AISERQGRGFEKLF

J gene: TRBJ1-6
V gene: TRBV25-1
CDR3 protein: ASAGYERAWVSPLH

J gene: TRBJ2-3
V gene: TRBV12-3/TRBV12-4
CDR3 protein: ASSPWTGWGY

J gene: TRBJ2-1
V gene: TRBV5-1
CDR3 protein: ASSLGHRVPNNEQF

J gene: TRBJ2-7
V gene: TRBV4-1
CDR3 protein: ASSQVILAGGQYEQY

J gene: TRBJ2-3
V gene: TRBV5-1
CDR3 protein: ASSSRGTRDTQY

J gene: TRBJ2-5
V gene: TRBV5-1
CDR3 protein: ASSLQGSNQETQY

J gene: TRBJ1-5
V gene: TRBV12-3/TRBV12-4
CDR3 protein: ASSRHRQGAGQPQH

J gene: TRBJ1-2
V gene: TRBV7-9
CDR3 protein: ASSLKFGPNYGYT